One T cell receptor beta chain is described in this entry. What it recognizes is unknown. This entry comes from a study of cytomegalovirus exposure and HLA in healthy donors. Notes on the study in general: Immune exposure information comprised only CMV serostatus. Later analysis revealed greater clonal expansion in HLA-associated TCR beta chains than in equally common others. An analysis that came later showed most CMV-associated TCR beta chains appearing HLA-restricted. Later, an analysis found that common viral pathogens appeared to be linked with several of the most significant clusters.

With 60 Vbeta and 13 Jbeta primers, the PCR was carried out. Sequencing was performed with immunoSEQ multiplex PCR; in TCRdb, only in-frame clones are kept and a portion is missing. The profile covers 65,000 to 95,000 clones, with roughly 70% appearing a single time and roughly 12% taken by the ten largest. The germline V gene has CDR1 MDHEN and CDR2 SYDVKM. V dropped 4 bases and J dropped 0 bases, with 12 bases sitting between them. CDR3 size: 16 residues. The source material was PBMCs. The genes are TRBV28 and TRBJ1-4; no clear D gene. This receptor was obtained from a man between 65 and 79 years old in good health and CMV-seronegative. The CDR3 DNA follows: TGTGCCAGCAGTTCGAGTCGGAGAGCAACTAATGAAAAACTGTTTTTT. Translating gives CASSSSRRATNEKLFF.